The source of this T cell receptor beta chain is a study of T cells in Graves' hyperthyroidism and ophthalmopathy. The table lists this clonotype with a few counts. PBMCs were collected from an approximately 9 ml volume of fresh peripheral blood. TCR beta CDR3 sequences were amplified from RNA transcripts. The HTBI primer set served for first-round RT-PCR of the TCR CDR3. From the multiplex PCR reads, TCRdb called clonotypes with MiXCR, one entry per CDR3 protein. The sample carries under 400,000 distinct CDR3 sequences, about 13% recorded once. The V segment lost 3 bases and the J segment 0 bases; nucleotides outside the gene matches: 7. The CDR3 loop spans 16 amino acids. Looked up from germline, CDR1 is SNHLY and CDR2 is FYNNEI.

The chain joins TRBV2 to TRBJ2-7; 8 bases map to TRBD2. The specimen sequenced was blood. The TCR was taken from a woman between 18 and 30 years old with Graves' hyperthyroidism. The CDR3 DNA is TGTGCCAGCAGTGATTGGGGCGGGGGGTTCTCCTACGAGCAGTACTTC. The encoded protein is CASSDWGGGFSYEQYF.